This note documents a single T cell receptor beta chain sequence. Its cognate antigen is unknown. This record comes from a study of CD8+ T cells in alopecia areata. In the study overall: Tofacitinib ran 6 to 18 months, followed by 6 months off drug. Notes on the study in general: Affected scalp, especially in alopecia totalis/universalis, had a higher clonality than normal scalp did. In scalp samples, resident alphabeta T cells of normal skin are also sequenced.

After isolation, RNA underwent reverse transcription to generate cDNA as the sequencing template. Clones were read by immunoSEQ multiplex PCR, and TCRdb kept only the in-frame ones, dropping some. The sample contains around 250,000 clones, roughly two thirds of which appear only once. Per the germline V gene, CDR1 is SEHNR and CDR2 is FQNEAQ (reference sequence). V was shortened by 5 bases and J by 5 bases, with 9 bases between the two germline ends. The CDR3 is 12 amino acids. The sequence was collected from a human donor with alopecia areata. J is TRBJ2-5 and V is TRBV7-9, with D unclear. Sequencing used CD4+ T cells sorted from blood, obtained at week 0. Here the CDR3 reads CASSIRLETQYF. The DNA of the CDR3 is TGTGCCAGCAGCATTAGGTTGGAGACCCAGTACTTC.